This T cell receptor (beta chain) emerged from a study of vaccination and CD4 T cells after COVID-19. Across the study: Control cultures, each given a CEFX pool, an HIV-1 Nef pool, or no peptide, were included.

Cultured CD4+ T cells had their DNA profiled by the Oncomine TCR Beta short-read assay. TCRdb reanalysed the PCR reads using MiXCR and keeps one entry per CDR3 protein. The sample has 20,000 to 25,000 distinct CDR3 sequences; 35% to 45% are singletons. CDR3 length equals 16 residues. Germline V CDR1 and CDR2: SGHRS, YFSETQ. V was trimmed by 5 bases and J by 4 bases, leaving 19 bases between them. This clonotype was recorded a few times. Antigen specificity is unknown. Treatment: 10-day PBMC culture with coronavirus spike peptide pools or control peptides (ViraFEST assay). This sequence originates from a human donor who received a COVID-19 vaccine. The J gene is TRBJ2-1, the V gene TRBV5-1, with D perhaps TRBD2 (6 bases). Source: CD4+ T cells from blood, cultured in vitro, taken before SARS-CoV-2 vaccination. CDR3 nucleotides: TGCGCCAGCAGAAACGGTGGTGCGGGACGATACAATGAGCAGTTCTTC. Translating gives CASRNGGAGRYNEQFF.